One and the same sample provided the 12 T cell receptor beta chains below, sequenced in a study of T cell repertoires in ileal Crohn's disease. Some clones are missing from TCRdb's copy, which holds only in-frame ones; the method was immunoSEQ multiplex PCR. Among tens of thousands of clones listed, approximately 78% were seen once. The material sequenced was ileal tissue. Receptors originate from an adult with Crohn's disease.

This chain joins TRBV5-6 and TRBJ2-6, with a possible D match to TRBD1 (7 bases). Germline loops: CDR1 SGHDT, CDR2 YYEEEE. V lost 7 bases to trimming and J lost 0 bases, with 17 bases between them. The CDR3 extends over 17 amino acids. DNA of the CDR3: TGTGCCAGCGCCGGCGGGACAGTCCTCTCTGGGGCCAACGTCCTGACTTTC. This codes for CASAGGTVLSGANVLTF.

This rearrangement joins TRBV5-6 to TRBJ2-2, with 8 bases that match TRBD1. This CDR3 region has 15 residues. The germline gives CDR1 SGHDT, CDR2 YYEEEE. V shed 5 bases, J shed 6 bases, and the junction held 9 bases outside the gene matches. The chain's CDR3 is CASSLPDRGPGELFF. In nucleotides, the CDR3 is TGTGCCAGCAGTCTTCCAGACAGGGGTCCCGGGGAGCTGTTTTTT.

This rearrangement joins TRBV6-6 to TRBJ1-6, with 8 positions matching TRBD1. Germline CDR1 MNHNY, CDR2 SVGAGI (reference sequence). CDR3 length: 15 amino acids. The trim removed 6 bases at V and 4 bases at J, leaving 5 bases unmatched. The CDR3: CASSPGQEYNSPLHF. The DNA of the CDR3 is TGTGCCAGCAGCCCGGGACAGGAGTATAATTCACCCCTCCACTTT.

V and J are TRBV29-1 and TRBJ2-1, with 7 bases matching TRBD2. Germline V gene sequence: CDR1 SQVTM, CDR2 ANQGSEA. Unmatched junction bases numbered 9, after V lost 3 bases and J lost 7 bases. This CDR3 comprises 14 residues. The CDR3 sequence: CSVDNQRGVNEQFF. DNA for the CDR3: TGCAGCGTTGATAACCAGCGGGGTGTTAATGAGCAGTTCTTC.

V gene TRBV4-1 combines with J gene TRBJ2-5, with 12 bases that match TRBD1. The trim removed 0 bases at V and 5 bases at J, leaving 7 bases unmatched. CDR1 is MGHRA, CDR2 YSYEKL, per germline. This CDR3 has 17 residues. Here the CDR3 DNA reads TGCGCCAGCAGCCAAGACCGGGACAGGGGGCGCCGGGAGACCCAGTACTTC. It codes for CASSQDRDRGRRETQYF.

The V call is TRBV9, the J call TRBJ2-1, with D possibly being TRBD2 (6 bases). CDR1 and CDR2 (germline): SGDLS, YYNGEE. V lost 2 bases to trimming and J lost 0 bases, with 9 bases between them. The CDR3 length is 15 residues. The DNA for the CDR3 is TGTGCCAGCAGCGTGGGGGGTACCTCCTACAATGAGCAGTTCTTC. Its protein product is CASSVGGTSYNEQFF.

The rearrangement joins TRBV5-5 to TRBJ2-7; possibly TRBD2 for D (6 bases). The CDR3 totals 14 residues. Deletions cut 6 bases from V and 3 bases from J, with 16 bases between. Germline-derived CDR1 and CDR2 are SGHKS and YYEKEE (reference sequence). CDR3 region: CASTNRGGFYEQYF. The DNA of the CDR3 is TGTGCCAGCACCAATCGGGGAGGTTTCTACGAGCAGTACTTC.

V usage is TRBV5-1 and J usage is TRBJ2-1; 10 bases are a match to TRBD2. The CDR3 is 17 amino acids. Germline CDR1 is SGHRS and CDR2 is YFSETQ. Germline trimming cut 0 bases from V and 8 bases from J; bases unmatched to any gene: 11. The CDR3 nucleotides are TGCGCCAGCAGCTTGGGGACTAGCGGTAAGGTAGTCGATGAGCAGTTCTTC. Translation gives CASSLGTSGKVVDEQFF.

In DNA, the CDR3 is TGTGCCAGCAGCCTGCCAACCAGTCCCTCCTACGAGCAGTACTTC. Its translation is CASSLPTSPSYEQYF. The chain has TRBV5-4 and TRBJ2-7; no definite D call. Germline CDR1 and CDR2: SGHNT and YYREEE (reference sequence). Trimming pared 4 bases from V and 0 bases from J, leaving 14 bases between. The CDR3 consists of 15 residues.

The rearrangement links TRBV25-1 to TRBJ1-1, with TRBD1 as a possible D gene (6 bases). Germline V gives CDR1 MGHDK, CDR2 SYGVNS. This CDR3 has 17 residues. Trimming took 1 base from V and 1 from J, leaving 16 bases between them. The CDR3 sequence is CASSELGQGRGNTEAFF. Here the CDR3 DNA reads TGTGCCAGCAGTGAATTGGGGCAGGGGAGGGGGAACACTGAAGCTTTCTTT.

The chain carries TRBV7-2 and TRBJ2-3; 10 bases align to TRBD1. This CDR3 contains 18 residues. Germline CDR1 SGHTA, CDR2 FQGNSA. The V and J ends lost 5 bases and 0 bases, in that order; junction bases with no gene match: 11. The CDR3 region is CASSPSPGTGASTDTQYF. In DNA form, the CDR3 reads TGTGCCAGCAGCCCTAGTCCCGGGACAGGGGCGAGCACAGATACGCAGTATTTT.

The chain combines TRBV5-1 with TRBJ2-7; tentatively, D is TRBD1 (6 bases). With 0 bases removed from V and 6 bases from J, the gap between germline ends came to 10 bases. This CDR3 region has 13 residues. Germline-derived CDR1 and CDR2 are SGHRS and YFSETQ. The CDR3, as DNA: TGCGCCAGCAGCTTGGGGGACATGACCGAGCAGTACTTC. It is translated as CASSLGDMTEQYF.